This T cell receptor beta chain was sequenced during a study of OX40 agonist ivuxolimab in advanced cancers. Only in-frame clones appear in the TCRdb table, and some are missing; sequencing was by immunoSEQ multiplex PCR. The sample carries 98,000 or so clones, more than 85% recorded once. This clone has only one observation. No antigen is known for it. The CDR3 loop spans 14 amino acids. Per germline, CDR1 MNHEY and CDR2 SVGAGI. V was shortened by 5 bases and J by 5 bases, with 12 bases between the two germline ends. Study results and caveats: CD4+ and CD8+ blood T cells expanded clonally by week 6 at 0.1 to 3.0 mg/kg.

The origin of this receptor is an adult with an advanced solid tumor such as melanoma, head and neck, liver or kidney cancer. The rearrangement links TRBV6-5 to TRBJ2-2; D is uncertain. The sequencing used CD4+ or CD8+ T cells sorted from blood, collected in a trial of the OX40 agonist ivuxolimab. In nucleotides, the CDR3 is TGTGCCAGCAGTAAGGCCTCTGTGACCGGGGAGCTGTTTTTT. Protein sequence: CASSKASVTGELFF.